Each of the 18 T cell receptor beta chains below was sequenced from the same sample in a study of technical replicates of blood from a handful of donors. Only in-frame clones appear in the TCRdb table, and some are missing; sequencing was by immunoSEQ multiplex PCR. Among approximately 97,000 clones listed, 95% were seen once. Material: T cells isolated from PBMCs. All receptors derive from a human donor in good health.

The chain carries TRBV2 and TRBJ2-7; maybe TRBD2 (6 bases). This CDR3 is 16 amino acids long. The V gene lost 1 base and the J gene lost 2 bases, with 15 bases spanning the gap. Germline CDR1 reads SNHLY; CDR2 reads FYNNEI. The DNA of the CDR3 is TGTGCCAGCAGTGAAGACCCTCGGGAGCTAACCTACGAGCAGTACTTC. This translates into CASSEDPRELTYEQYF.

V is TRBV6-6 and J is TRBJ1-1; D gene ambiguous. Deletions cut 2 bases from V and 0 bases from J, with 10 bases between. This CDR3 contains 15 residues. The germline V gene encodes CDR1 MNHNY and CDR2 SVGAGI (reference sequence). The CDR3: CASSYGPGLNTEAFF. The CDR3 nucleotides read TGTGCCAGCAGTTACGGCCCGGGGTTGAACACTGAAGCTTTCTTT.

The rearrangement uses TRBV4-3 and TRBJ2-7; D call uncertain. Germline V gene data show CDR1 as LGHNA and CDR2 as YSLEER. The length of the CDR3 is 16 residues. Trimming left V 0 bases short and J 4 bases short, with 16 bases between. The CDR3 loop reads CASSQDFRQAQYEQYF. The CDR3 nucleotides are TGCGCCAGCAGCCAAGATTTCAGGCAGGCCCAGTACGAGCAGTACTTC.

The chain employs TRBV5-1 and TRBJ2-3; D is unresolved. The CDR3 consists of 12 residues. Trimming cost V 0 bases and J 8 bases, with 7 bases left between them. Germline CDR1 is SGHRS and CDR2 is YFSETQ. DNA of the CDR3: TGCGCCAGCAGCTTGGAATCGGTTACGCAGTATTTT. Residues: CASSLESVTQYF. Variable domain in full (rest from reference TRBV5-1 and TRBJ2-3): KAGVTQTPRYLIKTRGQQVTLSCSPISGHRSVSWYQQTPGQGLQFLFEYFSETQRNKGNFPGRFSGRQFSNSRSEMNVSTLELGDSALYLCASSLESVTQYFGPGTRLTVL.

There are a few counts of this clone. The V and J genes are TRBV15 and TRBJ2-5, with D unresolved. From germline, CDR1 is LNHNV and CDR2 YYDKDF (reference sequence). Trimming removed 3 bases from V and 2 bases from J, with 10 bases in between. CDR3 length equals 14 residues. The CDR3, as DNA: TGTGCCACCAGCAGCGAATGGAGTCAAGAGACCCAGTACTTC. Translated: CATSSEWSQETQYF.

The chain has TRBV6-5 and TRBJ1-1, with D perhaps matching TRBD1 (5 bases). Germline CDR1 and CDR2: MNHEY and SVGAGI. Trimming took 5 bases from V and 7 from J, leaving 11 bases between them. This CDR3 is 12 amino acids long. The CDR3 DNA is TGTGCCAGCAGTCTTACAGGCCTTGAAGCTTTCTTT. Protein: CASSLTGLEAFF.

The rearrangement uses TRBV28 and TRBJ2-1; 10 positions match TRBD2. CDR1 MDHEN and CDR2 SYDVKM come from the germline V gene. The CDR3 runs 15 residues. The trim removed 5 bases at V and 9 bases at J, leaving 10 bases unmatched. The CDR3 sequence: CASSPFLAGEGEQFF. The CDR3 nucleotides are TGTGCCAGCAGTCCCTTCCTAGCGGGAGAGGGTGAGCAGTTCTTC.

The chain employs TRBV5-5 and TRBJ2-7, with 8 bases aligning to TRBD2. The CDR3 sequence is 13 residues long. Trimming removed 7 bases from V and 2 bases from J; junction bases left unmatched: 5. The germline gives CDR1 SGHKS, CDR2 YYEKEE (reference sequence). CDR3 residues: CASGLAPTYEQYF. The CDR3 DNA follows: TGTGCCAGCGGACTAGCCCCCACCTACGAGCAGTACTTC.

This chain connects TRBV5-4 to TRBJ1-2, with D uncertain. Germline CDR1 reads SGHNT; CDR2 reads YYREEE (reference sequence). The CDR3 totals 13 residues. V was pared by 0 bases and J by 5 bases, with 8 bases between. The DNA for the CDR3 is TGTGCCAGCAGCTTGGTTACAGTTTATGGCTACACCTTC. Translated, it gives CASSLVTVYGYTF.

This chain links TRBV7-8 with TRBJ1-5, with D perhaps matching TRBD1 (5 bases). Trimming cost V 4 bases and J 3 bases, with 10 bases left between them. CDR1 is SGHVS and CDR2 is FQNEAQ in the germline V gene. This CDR3 has 14 amino acids. This chain's CDR3 is CASSSQGFNQPQHF. For the CDR3, the DNA is TGTGCCAGCAGCTCCCAGGGTTTCAATCAGCCCCAGCATTTT.

The chain uses TRBV28 and TRBJ2-7, with D possibly matching TRBD1 (6 bases). The V gene lost 4 bases and the J gene lost 2 bases, with 12 bases spanning the gap. The CDR3 covers 14 residues. CDR1 is MDHEN, CDR2 SYDVKM, per germline. The CDR3 protein is CASSWYRDTYEQYF. The CDR3 DNA is TGTGCCAGCAGTTGGTACAGGGACACCTACGAGCAGTACTTC.

The chain uses TRBV5-1 and TRBJ2-3; 7 positions match TRBD2. The CDR3 sequence is 18 residues long. The germline V gene has CDR1 SGHRS and CDR2 YFSETQ. The V gene end was trimmed by 1 base and the J gene end by 6 bases; junction bases not matched to a gene: 17. The CDR3 DNA reads TGCGCCAGCAGCTTGAAGGCGGGAGTCCACCGTCCCTTTGATACGCAGTATTTT. The encoded protein is CASSLKAGVHRPFDTQYF.

The chain employs TRBV15 and TRBJ2-7; 7 bases are a match to TRBD1. The CDR3 sequence is 15 residues long. From germline, CDR1 is LNHNV and CDR2 YYDKDF (reference sequence). V was clipped by 6 bases and J by 2 bases; unmatched bases: 10. This CDR3 is CATRDRQGLTYEQYF. DNA for the CDR3: TGTGCCACCAGGGATCGACAGGGCTTGACCTACGAGCAGTACTTC.

This clone was seen only once. This sequence joins TRBV27 and TRBJ1-4, with TRBD1 as a possible D gene (5 bases). This CDR3 is 15 amino acids long. Between the trimmed V and J ends, which lost 4 bases and 7 bases, there was a span of 16 bases. CDR1 is MNHEY and CDR2 is SMNVEV in the germline V gene (reference sequence). The CDR3, as DNA: TGTGCCAGCAGTTCCCCGGGACTGGATTCTGAAAAACTGTTTTTT. It yields the protein CASSSPGLDSEKLFF.

This clone was seen once. The gene calls are TRBV10-1 and TRBJ2-1; 7 bases map to TRBD2. With 8 bases clipped from V and 2 bases from J, the junction kept 3 bases outside the gene matches. Germline V lookup: CDR1 WNHNN, CDR2 SYGVQD (reference sequence). This CDR3 comprises 13 residues. CDR3 residues: CASGRGPYNEQFF. The CDR3 region has the DNA TGCGCCAGCGGGAGGGGCCCCTACAATGAGCAGTTCTTC.

The chain uses TRBV29-1 and TRBJ2-3; D possibly corresponds to TRBD1 (6 bases). CDR3 length equals 19 residues. V lost 0 bases and J lost 3, with 25 bases in between. Germline V lookup: CDR1 SQVTM, CDR2 ANQGSEA. The CDR3 sequence is CSVEDIVQGKNAGTDTQYF. CDR3 sequence (DNA): TGCAGCGTTGAAGATATAGTACAGGGTAAGAACGCCGGGACAGATACGCAGTATTTT.

This chain links TRBV6-5 with TRBJ2-7; 7 nucleotides agree with TRBD2. Losses at the gene ends were 2 bases for V and 3 bases for J; bases not matched to a gene: 7. The germline V gene has CDR1 MNHEY and CDR2 SVGAGI. The CDR3 spans 15 residues. CDR3 sequence reads: CASSYGEGLVYEQYF. DNA for the CDR3: TGTGCCAGCAGTTACGGGGAGGGCCTTGTCTACGAGCAGTACTTC.

This chain joins TRBV4-2 and TRBJ1-1; a possible D gene is TRBD1 (5 bases). The ends were cut back, 0 bases at V and 4 bases at J, with 12 bases in the middle. Germline CDR1 LGHNA, CDR2 YNFKEQ. There are 15 residues in the CDR3. CDR3 amino acids: CASSQEPGSGTEAFF. CDR3 sequence (DNA): TGTGCCAGCAGCCAAGAACCAGGGTCTGGCACTGAAGCTTTCTTT.